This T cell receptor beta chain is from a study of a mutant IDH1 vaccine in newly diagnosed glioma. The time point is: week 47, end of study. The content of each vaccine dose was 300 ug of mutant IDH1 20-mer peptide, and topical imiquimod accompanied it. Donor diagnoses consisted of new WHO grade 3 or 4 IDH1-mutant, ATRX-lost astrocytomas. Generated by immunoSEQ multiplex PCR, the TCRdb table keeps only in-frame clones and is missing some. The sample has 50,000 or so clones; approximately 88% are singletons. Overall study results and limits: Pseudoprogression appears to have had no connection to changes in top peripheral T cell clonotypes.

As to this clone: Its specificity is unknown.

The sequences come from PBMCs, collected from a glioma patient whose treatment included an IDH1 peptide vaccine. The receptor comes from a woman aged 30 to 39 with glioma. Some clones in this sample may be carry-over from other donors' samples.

CDR3 DNA sequence: TGTGCCAGCCGGGGGAACACTGAAGCTTTCTTT. This translates into CASRGNTEAFF. The chain is built from TRBV6-1 and TRBJ1-1; the D is unclear. V was trimmed by 8 bases and J by 1 base, leaving 5 bases between them. Germline V lookup: CDR1 MNHNS, CDR2 SASEGT. The CDR3 runs to 11 residues.